The present T cell receptor beta chain was sequenced within a study of human T cells and chemical hapten exposure. Findings and caveats of the study: Patch test score rose with PT1 expanded TCR count, significant at thresholds 8, 16 and 32, not 4.

Documented time point: patch test 2, 6 weeks after DPC sensitization. Noted treatment: therapeutic diphenylcyclopropenone sensitization with weekly scalp DPC. Sequencing started from total RNA isolated from unfractionated whole blood. MiXCR was run by TCRdb on the RACE reads, yielding one entry per CDR3 protein. The sample records fewer than 95,000 distinct CDR3 sequences, 9.5% to 12% being singletons. CDR3 length equals 14 residues. In germline, CDR1 is SNHLY, CDR2 FYNNEI. The V end lost 4 bases, the J end lost 7 bases, and 14 bases lay between the germline ends. Notes on this clonotype: Its cognate antigen is unknown.

Sequencing was performed on whole blood, taken in connection with sensitization to the hapten diphenylcyclopropenone (DPC). This sequence originates from a man aged 35 to 55 with alopecia areata. Some clones in this sample may be carry-over from other donors' samples. The chain is built from TRBV2 and TRBJ1-5; tentative D call: TRBD1 (5 bases). In DNA, the CDR3 is TGTGCCAGCAGTGGGGGGTTGGGGAACCAGCCCCAGCATTTT. Its translation: CASSGGLGNQPQHF.